In its sample, the clone carrying this T cell receptor (beta chain) was seen a few times. The CDR3 loop spans 13 amino acids. The ends were cut back, 8 bases at V and 4 bases at J, with 15 bases in the middle. In germline, CDR1 is SGHDT, CDR2 YYEEEE. These data come from a study of T cells after yellow fever vaccination. TCRdb used MiXCR to reprocess the 5' RACE reads, holding one entry per CDR3 protein. This sample carries around 300,000 distinct CDR3 sequences, over 4% of them seen once, and the ten largest clones take about 22%. The V and J genes are TRBV5-6 and TRBJ1-2, with D tentatively TRBD1 (5 bases). This sequence originates from a man between 18 and 29 years old who received the YFV17D yellow fever vaccine. Sequences were derived from PBMCs, sampled 5 days after the yellow fever booster vaccination. CDR3 sequence: CASSRGAGYGYTF. The CDR3 region has the DNA TGTGCCAGTTCGCGAGGGGCCGGCTATGGCTACACCTTC.